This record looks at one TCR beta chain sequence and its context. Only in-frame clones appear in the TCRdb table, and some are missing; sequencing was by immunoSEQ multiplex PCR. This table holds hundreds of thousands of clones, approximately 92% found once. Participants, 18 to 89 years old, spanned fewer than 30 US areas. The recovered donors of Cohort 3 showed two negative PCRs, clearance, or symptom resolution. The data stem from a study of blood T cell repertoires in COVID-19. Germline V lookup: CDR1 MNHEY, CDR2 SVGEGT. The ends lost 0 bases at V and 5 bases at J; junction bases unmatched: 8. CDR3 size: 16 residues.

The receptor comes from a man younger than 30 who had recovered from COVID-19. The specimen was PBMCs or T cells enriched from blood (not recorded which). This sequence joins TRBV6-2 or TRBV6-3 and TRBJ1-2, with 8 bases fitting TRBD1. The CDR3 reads CASSYSATGVSYGYTF. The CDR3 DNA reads TGTGCCAGCAGTTACTCGGCGACAGGGGTATCTTATGGCTACACCTTC.